Sequencing of this T cell receptor (beta chain) was carried out in a study of blood T cell repertoires in COVID-19. Study details: The analysed material was cDNA or gDNA that came from T cells, B-cell-depleted T cells, or PBMCs.

The CDR3 covers 14 residues. CDR1 and CDR2 (germline): SGHRS, YFSETQ. V gave up 0 bases and J gave up 8 bases, with 12 bases separating them. Only in-frame clones appear in the TCRdb table, and some are missing; sequencing was by immunoSEQ multiplex PCR. The data show around 43,000 clones, with roughly 89% seen just once and 20% to 25% held by the top ten. The gene calls are TRBV5-1 and TRBJ2-1, with D uncertain. Sequenced input: peripheral blood. The receptor's source is a man aged 50 to 59 with active COVID-19. CDR3 residues: CASSLGADVDEQFF. CDR3 in DNA: TGCGCCAGCAGCTTGGGGGCAGATGTGGATGAGCAGTTCTTC.